A selection of T cell receptor beta chains follows, all from one sample in a study of T cell responses to AZD1222 COVID-19 vaccine. TCRdb keeps only in-frame clones here, not all; method: immunoSEQ multiplex PCR. Here the sample spans some 140,000 clones, roughly 90% being singletons. The sequenced sample was peripheral blood, obtained on day 0 of AZD1222 vaccination. Source of these receptors: an adult in good health. CDR3s include the opening cysteine and the closing phenylalanine or tryptophan. D genes are given only for firm matches.

j_gene: TRBJ2-7; v_gene: TRBV7-2; d_gene: NA; CDR3aa: CASSLVEGGPYEQYF
j_gene: TRBJ2-5; v_gene: TRBV6-5; d_gene: NA; CDR3aa: CASSFTRFGETQYF
j_gene: TRBJ1-1; v_gene: TRBV7-9; d_gene: NA; CDR3aa: CATEDTEAFF
j_gene: TRBJ2-5; v_gene: TRBV12-3/TRBV12-4; d_gene: NA; CDR3aa: CASSFFTTETQYF
j_gene: TRBJ1-4; v_gene: TRBV5-4; d_gene: NA; CDR3aa: CASSLFMSGAHEKLFF
j_gene: TRBJ2-1; v_gene: TRBV9; d_gene: NA; CDR3aa: CASSVTGSSYNEQFF
j_gene: TRBJ2-3; v_gene: TRBV12-3/TRBV12-4; d_gene: NA; CDR3aa: CASSLPGYTQYF
j_gene: TRBJ1-6; v_gene: TRBV5-5; d_gene: NA; CDR3aa: CASSLGQHLSSNSPLHF
j_gene: TRBJ2-3; v_gene: TRBV13; d_gene: NA; CDR3aa: CASSPKSDYLTDTQYF
j_gene: TRBJ2-7; v_gene: TRBV9; d_gene: TRBD2; CDR3aa: CASSVGGAAGEGYEQYF
j_gene: TRBJ2-7; v_gene: TRBV14; d_gene: NA; CDR3aa: CASSLGVGRSYEQYF
j_gene: TRBJ2-1; v_gene: TRBV7-8; d_gene: NA; CDR3aa: CASSPNGLSSYNEQFF
j_gene: TRBJ1-2; v_gene: TRBV28; d_gene: TRBD1; CDR3aa: CASSFGQGSGYTF
j_gene: TRBJ2-7; v_gene: TRBV28; d_gene: NA; CDR3aa: CASSLWDFRQARPYEQYF
j_gene: TRBJ1-1; v_gene: TRBV7-2; d_gene: NA; CDR3aa: CASSLRYPSTEAFF
j_gene: TRBJ1-3; v_gene: TRBV2; d_gene: NA; CDR3aa: CASRLPAALNTIYF